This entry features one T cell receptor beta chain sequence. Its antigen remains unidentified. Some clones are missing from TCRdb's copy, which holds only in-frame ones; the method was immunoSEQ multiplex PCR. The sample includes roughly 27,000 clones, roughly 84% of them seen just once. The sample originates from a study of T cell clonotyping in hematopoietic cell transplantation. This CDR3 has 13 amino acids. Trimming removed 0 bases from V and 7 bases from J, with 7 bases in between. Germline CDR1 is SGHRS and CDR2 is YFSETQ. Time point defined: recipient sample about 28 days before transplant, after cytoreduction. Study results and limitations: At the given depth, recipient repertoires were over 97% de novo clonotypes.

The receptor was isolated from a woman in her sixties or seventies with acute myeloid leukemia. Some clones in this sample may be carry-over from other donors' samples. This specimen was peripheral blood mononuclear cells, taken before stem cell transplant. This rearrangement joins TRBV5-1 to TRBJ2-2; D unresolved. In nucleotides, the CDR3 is TGCGCCAGCAGCTTGGCCCCGGGCGGGGAGCTGTTTTTT. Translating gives CASSLAPGGELFF.